Following are 28 T cell receptor beta chains from one sample sequenced in a study of tumor-infiltrating lymphocytes in primary liver carcinoma. Co-extraction yielded RNA and DNA from around 20-30 mg of unsorted bulk tissue. With around 520 ng total RNA as template and a constant-region primer, TCR beta cDNA was made. Slightly modified ARM-PCR, run as three nested multiplex PCR rounds, produced the TCR beta libraries. A C-beta reverse primer was combined with TRBV1-TRBV30 forward primers in the first two PCR rounds, and each round had ten to eleven cycles. TCRdb processed the multiplex PCR reads anew with MiXCR; each CDR3 protein has one entry. The profile shows about 100,000 distinct CDR3 sequences, around two thirds of them singletons. The material sequenced was liver tumor tissue from sampling region 2. The subset here: tumor region T2, inferior pole. All receptors derive from a woman in her sixties with primary liver carcinoma and hepatitis B virus infection.

As regards this clonotype: At one of its ends the junction is not consistent with the germline gene, which may arise from a read error. The chain employs TRBV4-2 and TRBJ2-7, with TRBD1 as a possible D gene (5 bases). Germline assignment: CDR1 LGHNA and CDR2 YNFKEQ. The CDR3 totals 14 residues. CDR3: CANSHGHGDYEQYF. As DNA, the CDR3 is TGTGCCAACAGCCATGGACACGGAGACTACGAGCAGTACTTC.

By its share, this clonotype is medium-sized. The rearrangement joins TRBV11-2 to TRBJ2-1; D remains unclear. V gave up 2 bases and J gave up 8 bases, with 22 bases separating them. From germline, CDR1 is SGHAT and CDR2 FQNNGV. The CDR3 is 17 residues long. The CDR3 protein is CASSLTPTTFFNDEQFF. DNA for the CDR3: TGTGCCAGCAGCTTAACCCCGACAACGTTCTTCAACGATGAGCAGTTCTTC.

The sample holds one count of this clonotype. The germline gene is not matched at one end of the junction; a read error may be the cause. The chain recombines TRBV6-1 with TRBJ1-5, with TRBD1 identical over 7 bases. Germline V CDR1 and CDR2: MNHNS, SASEGT. The length of the CDR3 is 13 residues. CDR3 bases: TGTGACAGTAGCTACAGGGGTGGGCAGCCCCAACATTTT. Translating it yields CDSSYRGGQPQHF.

Concerning this clonotype: No conserved phenylalanine or tryptophan ends this CDR3, so it is likely a read error. Because the CDR3's place on the DNA is in doubt, the DNA is left out and the CDR3 is given as listed by TCRdb. This chain's CDR3 is CATKVGPTDTEYL. V is TRBV6-1 and J is TRBJ2-3; TRBD1 reflects the table's D call only, with no check against the DNA. Germline V gene sequence: CDR1 MNHNS, CDR2 SASEGT. The CDR3 is made up of 13 amino acids, end residues included.

In regard to this clonotype: Possible read error: a much larger clone is one base away. The chain links TRBV28 to TRBJ1-1, with D unresolved. CDR3 length: 12 amino acids. Trimming took off 7 bases at V and 4 bases at J, with 10 bases between the two ends. The germline V gene has CDR1 MDHEN and CDR2 SYDVKM. The CDR3, as DNA: TGTGCCAGCAACGAGGTTGGCACTGAAGCTTTCTTT. Residues: CASNEVGTEAFF. The full variable domain, with the rest looked up from reference TRBV28 and TRBJ1-1, is DVKVTQSSRYLVKRTGEKVFLECVQDMDHENMFWYRQDPGLGLRLIYFSYDVKMKEKGDIPEGYSVSREKKERFSLILESASTNQTSMYLCASNEVGTEAFFGQGTRLTVV.

In the case of this clonotype: Mismatch with germline at one junction end may stem from a read error. The V call is TRBV29-1, the J call TRBJ2-7, with a tentative D call TRBD2 (7 bases). This CDR3 has 13 residues. CDR1 SQVTM and CDR2 ANQGSEA come from the germline V gene. The CDR3: CSVATAGAYVQYF. CDR3 nucleotides: TGCAGCGTTGCTACTGCGGGGGCCTACGTGCAGTACTTC.

On this clonotype itself: A read error is possible here, since a much larger clone lies one base away. The V gene is TRBV14, the J gene TRBJ2-7; 7 nucleotides agree with TRBD2. This CDR3 is 14 amino acids long. Germline-derived CDR1 and CDR2 are SGHDN and FVKESK. With 4 bases clipped from V and 3 bases from J, the junction kept 6 bases outside the gene matches. The CDR3 bases are TGTGCCAGCAGCCTCTGGGGGGGTAGCTACGAGCAGTACTTC. This gives the protein CASSLWGGSYEQYF.

This clonotype was recorded at least ten times. The chain joins TRBV28 to TRBJ2-5; D unclear. Germline values: CDR1 MDHEN, CDR2 SYDVKM. CDR3 length: 14 amino acids. V was cut by 5 bases and J by 4 bases, with 14 bases left in between. As DNA, the CDR3 is TGTGCCAGCAGTCCGCCCGGCGCAGCAGAGACCCAGTACTTC. Translating gives CASSPPGAAETQYF.

This clonotype showed up just a few times. A much larger clonotype is one base distant, so this may be a read error. J is TRBJ1-1 and V is TRBV10-3; 8 nucleotides align to TRBD1. This CDR3 comprises 12 residues. Looked up from germline, CDR1 is ENHRY and CDR2 is SYGVKD. The CDR3 DNA follows: TGTGCCATCCAGGGGGCTAGTACTGAAGCTTCCTTT. Translation gives CAIQGASTEASF.

Here the CDR3 reads CASCLGRGEWGVDKQFF. CDR3 bases: TGTGCCAGTTGCTTAGGTCGGGGGGAGTGGGGTGTCGATAAGCAGTTCTTC. The J gene is TRBJ2-1, the V gene TRBV11-3; TRBD2 matches at 7 bases. Germline values: CDR1 SGHNT, CDR2 YENEEA. The V and J ends lost 9 bases and 11 bases, in that order; junction bases with no gene match: 25. The CDR3 length is 17 residues.

This clonotype came up many times. The rearrangement joins TRBV10-2 to TRBJ2-5; D perhaps matches TRBD2 (6 bases). The V gene lost 0 bases and the J gene lost 5 bases, with 13 bases spanning the gap. CDR1 and CDR2 from the germline V gene are WSHSY and SAAADI. This CDR3 region has 15 residues. DNA for the CDR3: TGCGCCAGCAGTGAGTCGGTGGGACTTAGGGAGACCCAGTACTTC. This sequence encodes CASSESVGLRETQYF.

This clonotype was picked up many times. The V and J genes are TRBV11-1 and TRBJ2-1; tentatively, D is TRBD1 (6 bases). The CDR3 is made up of 16 amino acids. V lost 4 bases to trimming and J lost 3 bases, with 16 bases between them. The germline gives CDR1 SGHAT, CDR2 FQDESV (reference sequence). The CDR3 reads CASSSRNRANYNEQFF. The CDR3, as DNA: TGTGCCAGCAGCTCCCGTAACAGGGCGAACTACAATGAGCAGTTCTTC.

Concerning this clonotype itself: One end of the junction is discordant with germline, which a read error may explain. The rearrangement links TRBV6-6 to TRBJ2-1; D gene unclear. The CDR3 covers 14 residues. CDR1 is MNHNY and CDR2 is SVGAGI in the germline V gene (reference sequence). CDR3 bases: TGTGCCAGCAGGCCGACGAGCTCCTACAAAGAGCAGTTCTTC. It yields the protein CASRPTSSYKEQFF.

On this clonotype itself: It may be a read error: a sequence one base away is much more abundant. The V gene is TRBV7-8, the J gene TRBJ2-5, with a possible D match to TRBD1 (5 bases). The CDR3 covers 15 residues. Germline loops: CDR1 SGHVS, CDR2 FQNEAQ. The CDR3 nucleotides read TGTGCCAGCAGCTTAGTGCAGGGTTGGCAAGAGACCCAGTGCTTC. Residues: CASSLVQGWQETQCF.

V gene TRBV5-4 combines with J gene TRBJ2-1, with D uncertain. The V gene lost 4 bases and the J gene lost 7 bases, with 18 bases spanning the gap. CDR1 SGHNT and CDR2 YYREEE come from the germline V gene (reference sequence). The CDR3 length is 15 residues. This CDR3 is CASSGRPTHRNEQFF. The CDR3 nucleotides are TGTGCCAGCAGCGGTCGCCCTACCCATAGGAATGAGCAGTTCTTC.

A word on this clonotype: One base away lies a much larger clone, so this may be a sequencing read error. V is TRBV7-9 and J is TRBJ2-4; no firm D call. Germline CDR1 is SEHNR and CDR2 is FQNEAQ (reference sequence). The CDR3 runs to 11 residues. The chain's CDR3 is CASSLENIRYF. Here the CDR3 DNA reads TGTGCCAGCAGCTTAGAGAACATTCGGTACTTC.

The V gene is TRBV28, the J gene TRBJ2-7; TRBD1 is a possible D gene (6 bases). V gave up 5 bases and J gave up 2 bases, with 16 bases separating them. Germline V lookup: CDR1 MDHEN, CDR2 SYDVKM. CDR3 length: 15 amino acids. The CDR3, as DNA: TGTGCCAGCAGTCCCCACAGGGCAAGTACCTACGAGCAGTACTTC. Its protein is CASSPHRASTYEQYF.

Concerning this clonotype: This clone may be a read error of a much larger clone one base away. V usage is TRBV5-1 and J usage is TRBJ2-2, with 10 bases identical to TRBD2. Germline lookup yields CDR1 SGHRS and CDR2 YFSETQ. J gave up 9 bases and V 4 bases, and 9 bases lay outside the gene matches. The CDR3 runs to 15 residues. CDR3 nucleotide sequence: TGCGCCAGCAGCGGCAGCGGGAGGGGGACCCGGGAGCTGTTTTTT. Protein product: CASSGSGRGTRELFF.

To note about this clonotype: Since the CDR3 does not end with the conserved phenylalanine or tryptophan, this likely comes from a read error. The chain uses TRBV5-6 and TRBJ2-3; 8 bases are shared with TRBD2. Germline V lookup: CDR1 SGHDT, CDR2 YYEEEE. The CDR3 consists of 14 residues. The junction had 3 bases not matched to a gene; V was cut back by 4 bases and J by 2 bases. The CDR3 nucleotides are TGTGCCAGCAGCCTGCGGGGGGCCACAGATACGCAGTATATT. This sequence encodes CASSLRGATDTQYI.

To note about this clonotype: A read error may account for a junction end that differs from germline. The chain uses TRBV5-1 and TRBJ1-3; D uncertain. Germline CDR1 reads SGHRS; CDR2 reads YFSETQ. The CDR3 is made up of 14 amino acids. CDR3: CASSLAGPGNIIYF. In DNA form, the CDR3 reads TGCGCCAGCAGCTTGGCCGGCCCTGGAAACATCATATATTTT.

Points on this clonotype: This may stem from a read error, because a much larger clone lies one nucleotide away. V usage is TRBV12-3 or TRBV12-4 and J usage is TRBJ2-5; D is uncertain. CDR3 size: 14 residues. Here the CDR3 reads CAGSLVAKWETQYF. DNA for the CDR3: TGTGCCGGCAGTTTAGTCGCAAAGTGGGAGACCCAGTACTTC.

There are many counts of this clonotype. CDR3 region: CASTLDTGNSPLHF. Here the CDR3 DNA reads TGTGCCAGCACCTTGGACACTGGAAATTCACCCCTCCACTTT. The chain has TRBV6-1 and TRBJ1-6; D perhaps matches TRBD1 (5 bases). Trimming stripped 7 bases from V and 7 bases from J, with 14 bases between. CDR3 size: 14 residues. Germline CDR1 is MNHNS and CDR2 is SASEGT.

To note about this clonotype: A junction boundary mismatches the germline segment, possibly from a read error. The chain links TRBV11-3 to TRBJ2-1, with D perhaps TRBD2 (6 bases). CDR1 is SGHNT, CDR2 YENEEA, per germline. The CDR3 has 16 residues. The CDR3 protein is CVISSTSGLAINEQFF. CDR3 nucleotide sequence: TGTGTCATCAGCTCGACTAGTGGTTTAGCGATCAATGAGCAATTCTTC.

Concerning this clonotype: The junction does not match germline at one end; this may be a read error. The genes are TRBV10-2 and TRBJ2-7; 9 positions agree with TRBD1. Per the germline V gene, CDR1 is WSHSY and CDR2 is SAAADI. CDR3 length: 16 amino acids. CDR3 region: CASSLPTGGTSYEQHF. CDR3 nucleotide sequence: TGCGCCAGCAGTCTCCCCACAGGGGGCACGTCCTACGAGCAGCACTTC.

The J gene is TRBJ1-1, the V gene TRBV29-1; D unresolved. This CDR3 has 12 residues. Germline CDR1 and CDR2: SQVTM and ANQGSEA. This CDR3 is CSVGVRSDLAFF. The CDR3 DNA is TGCAGTGTCGGAGTGCGATCGGATCTTGCTTTCTTT.

In its sample, this clonotype was seen once. The chain recombines TRBV18 with TRBJ1-5; TRBD1 might be the D (5 bases). The CDR3 extends over 12 amino acids. The V end lost 6 bases, the J end lost 9 bases, and 12 bases lay between the germline ends. Germline V gene sequence: CDR1 KGHSH, CDR2 LQKENI. The CDR3 spells CASSPTGGPQHF. The DNA for the CDR3 is TGTGCCAGCTCCCCCACGGGGGGGCCCCAGCATTTT.

A word on this clonotype: A clone one base away is much larger, so this may be a read error. This rearrangement joins TRBV29-1 to TRBJ1-1, with unresolved D. CDR1 SQVTM and CDR2 ANQGSEA come from the germline V gene. This CDR3 region has 14 residues. In DNA form, the CDR3 reads TGCAGCGTTGAACAATCGGCTGGAAGGACTGAAGTTTTCTTT. This encodes CSVEQSAGRTEVFF.

A remark on this clonotype: Lacking the conserved final phenylalanine or tryptophan, this CDR3 likely reflects a read error. CDR3 coding DNA: TGTGCCAGTAGCTTGGAGGCGCGCAGACCAGATACCCAGTACTTA. Translating it yields CASSLEARRPDTQYL. The chain carries TRBV5-4 and TRBJ2-5; tentatively, D is TRBD2 (5 bases). The CDR3 consists of 15 residues. Germline V gene sequence: CDR1 SGHNT, CDR2 YYREEE (reference sequence).